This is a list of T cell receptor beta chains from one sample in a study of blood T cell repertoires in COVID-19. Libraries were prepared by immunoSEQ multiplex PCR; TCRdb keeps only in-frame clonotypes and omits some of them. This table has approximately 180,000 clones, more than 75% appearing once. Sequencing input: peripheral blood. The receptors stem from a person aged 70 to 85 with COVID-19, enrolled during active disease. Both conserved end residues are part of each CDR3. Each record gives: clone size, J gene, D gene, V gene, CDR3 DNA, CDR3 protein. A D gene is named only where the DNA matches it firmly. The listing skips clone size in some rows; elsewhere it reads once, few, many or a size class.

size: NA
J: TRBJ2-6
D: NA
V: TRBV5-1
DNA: TGCGCCAGCAGAGCGGCGACCGGGGCCAACGTCCTGACTTTC
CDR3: CASRAATGANVLTF

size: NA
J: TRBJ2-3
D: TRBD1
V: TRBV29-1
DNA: TGCAGCGCCGGGACAGATCCCCTAGCGCAGTATTTT
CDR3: CSAGTDPLAQYF

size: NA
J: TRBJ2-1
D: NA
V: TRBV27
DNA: TGTGCCAGCAGCTCCCTAGCGCCCCATTCGAATGAGCAGTTCTTC
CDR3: CASSSLAPHSNEQFF

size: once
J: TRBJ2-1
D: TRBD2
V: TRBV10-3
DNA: TGTGCCATCAGAAGTAGCGGGGGGGATAACAATGAGCAGTTCTTC
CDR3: CAIRSSGGDNNEQFF

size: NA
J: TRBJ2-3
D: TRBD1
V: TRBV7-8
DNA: TGTGCCAGCAGCATCCGGGACAGGGCTGACACGCAGTATTTT
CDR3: CASSIRDRADTQYF

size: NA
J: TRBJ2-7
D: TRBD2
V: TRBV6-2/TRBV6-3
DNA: TGTGCCAGCAGACCTACGGGACTAGGGCCAGGGAACCACGAGCAGTACTTC
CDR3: CASRPTGLGPGNHEQYF

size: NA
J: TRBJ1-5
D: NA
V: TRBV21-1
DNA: TGTGCCAGCAGCAAGGAGGCGGGGGGTCGGGGCCAGCCCCAGCATTTT
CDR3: CASSKEAGGRGQPQHF

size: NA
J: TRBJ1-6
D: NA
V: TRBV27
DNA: TGTGCCACCCGGACAGCATATAATTCACCCCTCCACTTT
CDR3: CATRTAYNSPLHF

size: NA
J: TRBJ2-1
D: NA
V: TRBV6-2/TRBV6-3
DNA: TGTGCCAGCAGTTGGAGGATTCGTCGTGGGTCCTACAATGAGCAGTTCTTC
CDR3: CASSWRIRRGSYNEQFF

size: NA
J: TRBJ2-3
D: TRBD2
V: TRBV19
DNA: TGTGCCAGTAGCCGAGTAGCGGGAGTTGTCGCAGATACGCAGTATTTT
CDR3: CASSRVAGVVADTQYF

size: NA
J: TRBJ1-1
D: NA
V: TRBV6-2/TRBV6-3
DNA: TGTGCCAGCAGTTACGTGTGGCCGGGCACTGAAGCTTTCTTT
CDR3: CASSYVWPGTEAFF

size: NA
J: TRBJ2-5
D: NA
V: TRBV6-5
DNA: TGTGCCAGCAGTTACGAGACACGATATGGGACCCAGTACTTC
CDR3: CASSYETRYGTQYF

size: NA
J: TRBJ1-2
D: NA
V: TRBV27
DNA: TGTGCCAGCAGTTACAGGAATTCCATAGGCTACACCTTC
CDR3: CASSYRNSIGYTF

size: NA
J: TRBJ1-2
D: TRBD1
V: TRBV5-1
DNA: TGCGCCAGCAGCTTGGCCGGTGGGACAGGGTCATGGGATGGCTACACCTTC
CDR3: CASSLAGGTGSWDGYTF

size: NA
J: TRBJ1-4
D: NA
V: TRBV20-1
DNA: TGCAGTGCTAGTTCCAGTGGTAATGAAAAACTGTTTTTT
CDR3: CSASSSGNEKLFF

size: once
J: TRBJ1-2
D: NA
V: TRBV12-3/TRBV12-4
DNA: TGTGCCAGCAGTTTTTCAGATGGCGGCTACACCTTC
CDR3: CASSFSDGGYTF

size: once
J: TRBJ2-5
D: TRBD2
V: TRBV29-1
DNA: TGCAGCGGGGGCGCGCGGGAGGGGGTCGAGACCCAGTACTTC
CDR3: CSGGAREGVETQYF

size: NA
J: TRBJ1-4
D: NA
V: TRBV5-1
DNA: TGCGCCAGCAGCTTGGTCCAGGGCGCAACTAATGAAAAACTGTTTTTT
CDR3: CASSLVQGATNEKLFF

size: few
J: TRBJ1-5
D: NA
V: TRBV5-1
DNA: TGCGCCAGCAGCAAGGGGACAACCGGGGATCAGCCCCAGCATTTT
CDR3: CASSKGTTGDQPQHF

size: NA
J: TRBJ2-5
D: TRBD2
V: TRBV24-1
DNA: TGTGCCACCAGTGACCCTTCTAGCGGGCAAGAGACCCAGTACTTC
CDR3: CATSDPSSGQETQYF

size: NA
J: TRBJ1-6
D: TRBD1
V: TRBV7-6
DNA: TGTGCCAGCAGCTTGGGGCAGGGGGGATCGTCACCCCTCCACTTT
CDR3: CASSLGQGGSSPLHF

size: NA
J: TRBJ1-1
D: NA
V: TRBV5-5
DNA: TGTGCCAGCAGCGGAAAACAGGCCCCCACTGAAGCTTTCTTT
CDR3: CASSGKQAPTEAFF

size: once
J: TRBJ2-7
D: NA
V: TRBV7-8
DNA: TGTGCCAGCAGCTTAGGGGTTTCCTTGAGGGTTGCCTACGAGCAGTACTTC
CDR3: CASSLGVSLRVAYEQYF